Listed below are T cell receptor beta chains from one sample, sequenced in a study of T cell repertoires in cytomegalovirus infection. TCRdb re-analysed the reads in MiXCR, keeping a single row per CDR3 protein. The sample comprises roughly 120,000 distinct CDR3 sequences, roughly a tenth of which are singletons, and 31% rests with the top ten. Their antigens remain unidentified. Sequencing input: PBMCs, sequenced either directly or after in vitro stimulation (not recorded which). These receptors were collected from a human donor in good health (CMV status not recorded). Some clones in this sample may be carry-over from other donors' samples. CDR3s include the opening cysteine and the closing phenylalanine or tryptophan. Fields, in order: V gene, J gene, clone size, D gene, CDR3 protein, CDR3 DNA. A D gene is named only where the DNA matches it firmly. Part of the rows lack a size; the others show once, few, many or a class for expanded clones.

V gene: TRBV5-5
J gene: TRBJ2-5
clone size: few
D gene: .
CDR3 protein: CASSLMGVETQYF
CDR3 DNA: TGTGCCAGCAGCTTGATGGGGGTCGAGACCCAGTACTTC

V gene: TRBV7-6
J gene: TRBJ2-1
clone size: many
D gene: TRBD2
CDR3 protein: CASSPGSGRGAYNEQFF
CDR3 DNA: TGTGCCAGCAGTCCTGGGAGCGGGAGAGGGGCCTACAATGAGCAGTTCTTC

V gene: TRBV7-2
J gene: TRBJ1-1
clone size: many
D gene: .
CDR3 protein: CASSLTMRNTEAFF
CDR3 DNA: TGTGCCAGCAGCTTAACGATGAGGAACACTGAAGCTTTCTTT

V gene: TRBV5-1
J gene: TRBJ2-5
clone size: .
D gene: .
CDR3 protein: CASSLDRTVLVF
CDR3 DNA: TGCGCCAGCAGCTTGGATCGGACAGTTCTGGTGTTC

V gene: TRBV19
J gene: TRBJ2-1
clone size: few
D gene: TRBD1
CDR3 protein: CASSPLRDRYEQFF
CDR3 DNA: TGTGCCAGTAGTCCACTCCGGGACAGATATGAGCAGTTCTTC

V gene: TRBV11-2
J gene: TRBJ1-1
clone size: many
D gene: .
CDR3 protein: CASSPPPGGNEAFF
CDR3 DNA: TGTGCCAGCAGCCCACCCCCCGGCGGCAATGAAGCTTTCTTT

V gene: TRBV20-1
J gene: TRBJ2-5
clone size: .
D gene: TRBD2
CDR3 protein: CSPPGGQETQYF
CDR3 DNA: TGCAGTCCGCCGGGGGGTCAAGAGACCCAGTACTTC

V gene: TRBV6-2/TRBV6-3
J gene: TRBJ2-2
clone size: many
D gene: TRBD2
CDR3 protein: CASMLAGDAGELFF
CDR3 DNA: TGTGCCAGCATGTTAGCGGGAGATGCCGGGGAGCTGTTTTTT

V gene: TRBV9
J gene: TRBJ2-2
clone size: .
D gene: TRBD2
CDR3 protein: CASSVGLAGVTGELFF
CDR3 DNA: TGTGCCAGCAGCGTAGGACTAGCGGGAGTTACCGGGGAGCTGTTTTTT

V gene: TRBV5-4
J gene: TRBJ1-4
clone size: few
D gene: TRBD1
CDR3 protein: CASSSQGQGSNEKLFF
CDR3 DNA: TGTGCCAGCAGCTCCCAGGGACAGGGCTCGAATGAAAAACTGTTTTTT

V gene: TRBV24-1
J gene: TRBJ1-1
clone size: many
D gene: TRBD1
CDR3 protein: CATSDPRTGNTEAFF
CDR3 DNA: TGTGCCACCAGTGACCCGCGGACAGGGAACACTGAAGCTTTCTTT

V gene: TRBV6-5
J gene: TRBJ2-3
clone size: .
D gene: TRBD2
CDR3 protein: CASSRGLAGVADTQYF
CDR3 DNA: TGTGCCAGCAGCCGTGGACTAGCGGGAGTTGCAGATACGCAGTATTTT

V gene: TRBV11-2
J gene: TRBJ2-3
clone size: .
D gene: .
CDR3 protein: CASSLASGGGLSTDTQYF
CDR3 DNA: TGTGCCAGCAGCTTAGCGAGTGGCGGGGGCCTAAGCACAGATACGCAGTATTTT

V gene: TRBV12-3/TRBV12-4
J gene: TRBJ2-1
clone size: many
D gene: TRBD2
CDR3 protein: CASSVRLALSYNEQFF
CDR3 DNA: TGTGCCAGCAGTGTCAGACTAGCGCTCTCCTACAATGAGCAGTTCTTC

V gene: TRBV7-2
J gene: TRBJ2-5
clone size: .
D gene: TRBD1
CDR3 protein: CASSRIGDSRETQYF
CDR3 DNA: TGTGCCAGCAGCCGGATAGGGGACAGCCGAGAGACCCAGTACTTC

V gene: TRBV7-9
J gene: TRBJ2-5
clone size: many
D gene: TRBD2
CDR3 protein: CASSSRDGRWETQYF
CDR3 DNA: TGTGCCAGCAGCTCTCGTGACGGGAGGTGGGAGACCCAGTACTTC

V gene: TRBV19
J gene: TRBJ2-7
clone size: many
D gene: .
CDR3 protein: CASKSGVHEQYF
CDR3 DNA: TGTGCCAGTAAATCGGGAGTCCACGAGCAGTACTTC

V gene: TRBV6-2/TRBV6-3
J gene: TRBJ2-3
clone size: .
D gene: .
CDR3 protein: CASSYRATEDTQYF
CDR3 DNA: TGTGCCAGCAGTTACAGGGCTACCGAAGATACGCAGTATTTT

V gene: TRBV7-3
J gene: TRBJ2-1
clone size: many
D gene: TRBD1
CDR3 protein: CASSLTGDSSYNEQFF
CDR3 DNA: TGTGCCAGCAGCTTAACGGGGGACAGCTCCTACAATGAGCAGTTCTTC

V gene: TRBV6-5
J gene: TRBJ1-2
clone size: .
D gene: .
CDR3 protein: CASNPEYSNYGYTF
CDR3 DNA: TGTGCCAGCAACCCAGAGTACTCTAACTATGGCTACACCTTC

V gene: TRBV7-8
J gene: TRBJ2-7
clone size: .
D gene: .
CDR3 protein: CASSPRGTAYSYEQYF
CDR3 DNA: TGTGCCAGCAGCCCACGCGGGACAGCATATTCCTACGAGCAGTACTTC

V gene: TRBV27
J gene: TRBJ1-2
clone size: few
D gene: .
CDR3 protein: CASSRDGPYGYTF
CDR3 DNA: TGTGCCAGCAGTCGGGACGGGCCGTATGGCTACACCTTC

V gene: TRBV12-3/TRBV12-4
J gene: TRBJ1-1
clone size: few
D gene: TRBD1
CDR3 protein: CASSSGGVAEAFF
CDR3 DNA: TGTGCCAGCAGTTCAGGGGGGGTCGCTGAAGCTTTCTTT

V gene: TRBV28
J gene: TRBJ1-6
clone size: many
D gene: TRBD1
CDR3 protein: CASSLTGDNSPLHF
CDR3 DNA: TGTGCCAGCAGTTTAACAGGGGATAATTCACCCCTCCACTTT

V gene: TRBV28
J gene: TRBJ1-5
clone size: few
D gene: .
CDR3 protein: CASIKSRGSNQPQHF
CDR3 DNA: TGTGCCAGCATTAAAAGTAGGGGTAGCAATCAGCCCCAGCATTTT

V gene: TRBV7-2
J gene: TRBJ1-3
clone size: many
D gene: .
CDR3 protein: CASSFGVTGNTIYF
CDR3 DNA: TGTGCCAGCAGCTTTGGGGTAACTGGAAACACCATATATTTT

V gene: TRBV18
J gene: TRBJ1-2
clone size: few
D gene: TRBD1
CDR3 protein: CASSPLSGGDGYTF
CDR3 DNA: TGTGCCAGCTCACCCTTATCAGGGGGCGATGGCTACACCTTC

V gene: TRBV4-1
J gene: TRBJ2-1
clone size: few
D gene: .
CDR3 protein: CASSSQGNAYNEQFF
CDR3 DNA: TGCGCCAGCAGCTCTCAGGGAAATGCCTACAATGAGCAGTTCTTC

V gene: TRBV9
J gene: TRBJ2-1
clone size: .
D gene: .
CDR3 protein: CASSLKDEQFF
CDR3 DNA: TGTGCCAGCAGCTTGAAGGATGAGCAGTTCTTC

V gene: TRBV24-1
J gene: TRBJ2-5
clone size: many
D gene: TRBD2
CDR3 protein: CATSDSGLANQETQYF
CDR3 DNA: TGTGCCACCAGTGACTCGGGACTAGCGAACCAAGAGACCCAGTACTTC

V gene: TRBV5-1
J gene: TRBJ1-1
clone size: many
D gene: TRBD1
CDR3 protein: CASSSGQGDTEAFF
CDR3 DNA: TGCGCCAGCAGCTCGGGACAGGGGGACACTGAAGCTTTCTTT

V gene: TRBV19
J gene: TRBJ2-2
clone size: .
D gene: TRBD2
CDR3 protein: CASRGLAGATGELFF
CDR3 DNA: TGTGCCAGTAGGGGTTTAGCGGGAGCCACCGGGGAGCTGTTTTTT

V gene: TRBV6-1
J gene: TRBJ1-1
clone size: few
D gene: TRBD1
CDR3 protein: CASELDRANTEAFF
CDR3 DNA: TGTGCCAGCGAGTTAGACAGGGCGAACACTGAAGCTTTCTTT

V gene: TRBV4-1
J gene: TRBJ2-5
clone size: .
D gene: .
CDR3 protein: CASSQDVAGETQYF
CDR3 DNA: TGTGCCAGCAGCCAAGATGTGGCGGGAGAGACCCAGTACTTC

V gene: TRBV20-1
J gene: TRBJ2-3
clone size: few
D gene: TRBD1
CDR3 protein: CSVRGPGSGTDTQYF
CDR3 DNA: TGCAGTGTTAGGGGGCCCGGTAGCGGCACAGATACGCAGTATTTT

V gene: TRBV4-1
J gene: TRBJ2-2
clone size: many
D gene: .
CDR3 protein: CASSQWVSGTGELFF
CDR3 DNA: TGCGCCAGCAGCCAATGGGTCTCCGGAACCGGGGAGCTGTTTTTT

V gene: TRBV29-1
J gene: TRBJ1-2
clone size: few
D gene: .
CDR3 protein: CSVAGISLAGYTF
CDR3 DNA: TGCAGCGTTGCGGGGATCTCCTTAGCCGGCTACACCTTT

V gene: TRBV6-5
J gene: TRBJ2-2
clone size: .
D gene: TRBD2
CDR3 protein: CASSAGTRHGELFF
CDR3 DNA: TGTGCCAGCAGTGCCGGGACTAGGCACGGGGAGCTGTTTTTT

V gene: TRBV7-9
J gene: TRBJ1-6
clone size: many
D gene: .
CDR3 protein: CASSAYSENNSPLHF
CDR3 DNA: TGTGCCAGCAGCGCCTACTCAGAAAATAATTCACCCCTCCACTTT

V gene: TRBV5-1
J gene: TRBJ1-5
clone size: many
D gene: TRBD1
CDR3 protein: CASSLGDRGNQPQHF
CDR3 DNA: TGCGCCAGCAGCTTGGGAGACAGGGGCAATCAGCCCCAGCATTTT

V gene: TRBV6-2/TRBV6-3
J gene: TRBJ2-3
clone size: .
D gene: .
CDR3 protein: CASSYSLTSTDTQYF
CDR3 DNA: TGTGCCAGCAGTTACAGTCTAACTAGCACAGATACGCAGTATTTT

V gene: TRBV30
J gene: TRBJ2-7
clone size: once
D gene: .
CDR3 protein: CAWSGDQGHEQYF
CDR3 DNA: TGTGCCTGGAGTGGGGATCAGGGACACGAGCAGTACTTC

V gene: TRBV20-1
J gene: TRBJ2-5
clone size: many
D gene: TRBD2
CDR3 protein: CSASQLAGGETQYF
CDR3 DNA: TGCAGTGCTAGCCAACTAGCGGGAGGAGAGACCCAGTACTTC

V gene: TRBV29-1
J gene: TRBJ2-1
clone size: many
D gene: .
CDR3 protein: CSVETYNEQFF
CDR3 DNA: TGCAGCGTCGAGACCTACAATGAGCAGTTCTTC

V gene: TRBV4-3
J gene: TRBJ2-1
clone size: many
D gene: .
CDR3 protein: CASSQDLLRYNEQFF
CDR3 DNA: TGCGCCAGCAGCCAAGATCTACTGCGCTACAATGAGCAGTTCTTC

V gene: TRBV14
J gene: TRBJ1-2
clone size: .
D gene: .
CDR3 protein: CASSQVAGNGYTF
CDR3 DNA: TGTGCCAGCAGCCAAGTGGCAGGGAATGGCTACACCTTC

V gene: TRBV7-8
J gene: TRBJ2-7
clone size: many
D gene: .
CDR3 protein: CASSLGSRGGDSYEQYF
CDR3 DNA: TGTGCCAGCAGCTTAGGTTCCAGGGGCGGGGACTCCTACGAGCAGTACTTC

V gene: TRBV11-3
J gene: TRBJ1-2
clone size: .
D gene: .
CDR3 protein: CASSPSGTNYGYTF
CDR3 DNA: TGTGCCAGCAGCCCGAGCGGCACAAACTATGGCTACACCTTC

V gene: TRBV4-1
J gene: TRBJ1-1
clone size: many
D gene: .
CDR3 protein: CASSQARRTNTEAFF
CDR3 DNA: TGCGCCAGCAGCCAGGCCCGGCGGACGAACACTGAAGCTTTCTTT

V gene: TRBV7-2
J gene: TRBJ2-1
clone size: many
D gene: TRBD1
CDR3 protein: CASSMGQGDYNEQFF
CDR3 DNA: TGTGCCAGCAGCATGGGACAGGGAGACTACAATGAGCAGTTCTTC

V gene: TRBV5-1
J gene: TRBJ2-1
clone size: few
D gene: .
CDR3 protein: CASSTGDLGNEQFF
CDR3 DNA: TGCGCCAGCAGCACCGGGGACCTTGGGAATGAGCAGTTCTTC

V gene: TRBV4-3
J gene: TRBJ1-1
clone size: few
D gene: .
CDR3 protein: CASSQDFGGNTEAFF
CDR3 DNA: TGCGCCAGCAGCCAAGATTTCGGCGGAAACACTGAAGCTTTCTTT

V gene: TRBV27
J gene: TRBJ2-3
clone size: .
D gene: TRBD1
CDR3 protein: CASSFVQGHSDTQYF
CDR3 DNA: TGTGCCAGCAGTTTTGTACAGGGGCACTCGGATACGCAGTATTTT